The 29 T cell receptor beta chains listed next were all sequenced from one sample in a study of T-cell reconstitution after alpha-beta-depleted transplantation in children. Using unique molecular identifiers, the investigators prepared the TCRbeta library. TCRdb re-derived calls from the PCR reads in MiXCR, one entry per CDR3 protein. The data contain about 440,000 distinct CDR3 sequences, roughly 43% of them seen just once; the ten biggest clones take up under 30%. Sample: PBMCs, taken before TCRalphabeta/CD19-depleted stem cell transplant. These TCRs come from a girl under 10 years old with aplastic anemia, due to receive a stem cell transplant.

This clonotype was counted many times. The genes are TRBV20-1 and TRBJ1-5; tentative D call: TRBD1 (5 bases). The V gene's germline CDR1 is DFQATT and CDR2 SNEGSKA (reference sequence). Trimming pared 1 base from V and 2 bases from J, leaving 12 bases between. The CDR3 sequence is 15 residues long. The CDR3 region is CSARVYQTGNQPQHF. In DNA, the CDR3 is TGCAGTGCTAGAGTTTACCAGACAGGCAATCAGCCCCAGCATTTT.

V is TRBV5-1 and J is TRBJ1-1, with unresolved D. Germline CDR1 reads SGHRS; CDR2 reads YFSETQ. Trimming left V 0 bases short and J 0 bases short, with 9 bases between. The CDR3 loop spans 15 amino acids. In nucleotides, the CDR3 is TGCGCCAGCAGCTTGGCCCCGGGATTGAACACTGAAGCTTTCTTT. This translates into CASSLAPGLNTEAFF. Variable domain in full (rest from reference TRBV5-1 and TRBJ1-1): KAGVTQTPRYLIKTRGQQVTLSCSPISGHRSVSWYQQTPGQGLQFLFEYFSETQRNKGNFPGRFSGRQFSNSRSEMNVSTLELGDSALYLCASSLAPGLNTEAFFGQGTRLTVV.

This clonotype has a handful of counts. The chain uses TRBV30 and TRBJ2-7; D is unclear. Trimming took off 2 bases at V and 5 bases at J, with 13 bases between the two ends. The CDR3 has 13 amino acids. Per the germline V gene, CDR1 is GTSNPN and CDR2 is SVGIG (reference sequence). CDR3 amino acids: CAWSWGRVDEQYF. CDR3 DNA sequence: TGTGCCTGGAGTTGGGGTAGAGTCGACGAGCAGTACTTC.

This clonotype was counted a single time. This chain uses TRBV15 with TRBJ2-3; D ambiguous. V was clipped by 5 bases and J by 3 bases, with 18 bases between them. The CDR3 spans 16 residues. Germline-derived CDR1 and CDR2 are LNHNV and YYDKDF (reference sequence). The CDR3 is CATSSSAAALTDTQYF. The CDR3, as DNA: TGTGCCACCAGCTCGTCGGCCGCGGCACTTACAGATACGCAGTATTTT. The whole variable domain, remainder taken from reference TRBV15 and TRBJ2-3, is DAMVIQNPRYQVTQFGKPVTLSCSQTLNHNVMYWYQQKSSQAPKLLFHYYDKDFNNEADTPDNFQSRRPNTSFCFLDIRSPGLGDTAMYLCATSSSAAALTDTQYFGPGTRLTVL.

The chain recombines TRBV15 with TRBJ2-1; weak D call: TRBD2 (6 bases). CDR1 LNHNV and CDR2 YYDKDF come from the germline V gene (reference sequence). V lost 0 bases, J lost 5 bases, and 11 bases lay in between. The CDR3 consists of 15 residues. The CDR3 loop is CATSRERLEDNEQFF. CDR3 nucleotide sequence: TGTGCCACCAGCAGAGAAAGACTAGAGGACAATGAGCAGTTCTTC.

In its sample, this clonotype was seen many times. In DNA, the CDR3 is TGTGCCAGCCGACCGCCAGCGGGAGACCCAGATACGCAGTATTTT. This gives the protein CASRPPAGDPDTQYF. V and J are TRBV18 and TRBJ2-3; 8 bases line up with TRBD2. CDR3 size: 15 residues. V lost 8 bases to trimming and J lost 4 bases; unmatched junction nucleotides: 11. CDR1 is KGHSH, CDR2 LQKENI, per germline.

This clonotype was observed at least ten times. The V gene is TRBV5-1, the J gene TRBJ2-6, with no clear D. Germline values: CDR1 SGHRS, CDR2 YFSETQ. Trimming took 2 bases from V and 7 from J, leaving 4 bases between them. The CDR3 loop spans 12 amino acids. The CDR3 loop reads CASSFGANVLTF. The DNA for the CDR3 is TGCGCCAGCAGCTTTGGTGCCAACGTCCTGACTTTC.

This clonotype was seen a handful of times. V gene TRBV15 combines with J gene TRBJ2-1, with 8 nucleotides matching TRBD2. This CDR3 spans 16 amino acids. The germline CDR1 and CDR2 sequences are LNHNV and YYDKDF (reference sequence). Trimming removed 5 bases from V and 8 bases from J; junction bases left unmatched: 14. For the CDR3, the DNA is TGTGCCACCAGCCGAGGACTAGCAAAGCAGAAGGATGAGCAGTTCTTC. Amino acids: CATSRGLAKQKDEQFF.

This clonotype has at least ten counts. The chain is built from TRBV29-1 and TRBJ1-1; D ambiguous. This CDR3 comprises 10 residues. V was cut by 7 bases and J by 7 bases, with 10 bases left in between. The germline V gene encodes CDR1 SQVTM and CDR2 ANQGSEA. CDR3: CSAQQIEAFF. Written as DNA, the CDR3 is TGCAGCGCGCAACAGATTGAAGCTTTCTTT.

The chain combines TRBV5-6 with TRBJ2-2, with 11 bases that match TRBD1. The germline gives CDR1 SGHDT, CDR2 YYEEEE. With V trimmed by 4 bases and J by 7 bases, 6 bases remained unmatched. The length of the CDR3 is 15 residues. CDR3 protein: CASSKDRGPNGELFF. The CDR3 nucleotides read TGTGCCAGCAGCAAGGACAGGGGGCCCAACGGGGAGCTGTTTTTT.

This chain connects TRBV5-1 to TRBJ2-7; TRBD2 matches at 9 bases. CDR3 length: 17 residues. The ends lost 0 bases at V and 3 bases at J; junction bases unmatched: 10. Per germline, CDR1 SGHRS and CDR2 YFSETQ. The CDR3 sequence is CASSLGGPSGALYEQYF. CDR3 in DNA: TGCGCCAGCAGCTTGGGGGGTCCTAGCGGGGCCCTCTACGAGCAGTACTTC.

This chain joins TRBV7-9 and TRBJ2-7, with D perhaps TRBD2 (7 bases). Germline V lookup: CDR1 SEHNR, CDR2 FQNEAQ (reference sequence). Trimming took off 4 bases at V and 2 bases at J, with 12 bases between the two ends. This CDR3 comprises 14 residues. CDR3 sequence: CASSWGGLTYEQYF. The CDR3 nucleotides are TGTGCCAGCAGCTGGGGGGGCCTAACCTACGAGCAGTACTTC.

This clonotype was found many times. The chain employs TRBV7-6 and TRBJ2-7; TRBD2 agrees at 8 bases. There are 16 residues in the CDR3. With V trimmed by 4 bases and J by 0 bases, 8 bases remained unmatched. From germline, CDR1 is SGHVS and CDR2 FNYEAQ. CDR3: CASSSGGGGTSYEQYF. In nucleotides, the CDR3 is TGTGCCAGCAGCTCGGGGGGGGGAGGAACCTCCTACGAGCAGTACTTC.

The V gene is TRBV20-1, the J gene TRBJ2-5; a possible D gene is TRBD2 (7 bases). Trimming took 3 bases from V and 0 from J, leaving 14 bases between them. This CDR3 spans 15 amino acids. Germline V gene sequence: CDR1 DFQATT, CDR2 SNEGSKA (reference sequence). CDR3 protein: CSASGGPQYQETQYF. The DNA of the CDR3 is TGCAGTGCTAGCGGGGGGCCTCAGTACCAAGAGACCCAGTACTTC.

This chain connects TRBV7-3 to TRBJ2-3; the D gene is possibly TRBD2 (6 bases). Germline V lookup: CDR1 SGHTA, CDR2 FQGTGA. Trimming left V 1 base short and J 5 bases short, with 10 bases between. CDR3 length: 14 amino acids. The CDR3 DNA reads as TGTGCCAGCAGCTTAAGAGGCGGGAAAGATACGCAGTATTTT. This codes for CASSLRGGKDTQYF.

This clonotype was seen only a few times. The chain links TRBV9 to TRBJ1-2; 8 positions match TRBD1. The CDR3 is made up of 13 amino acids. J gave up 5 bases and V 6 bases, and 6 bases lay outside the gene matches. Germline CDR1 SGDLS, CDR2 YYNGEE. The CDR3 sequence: CASISNRGYGYTF. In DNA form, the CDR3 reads TGTGCCAGCATTTCAAACAGGGGGTATGGCTACACCTTC.

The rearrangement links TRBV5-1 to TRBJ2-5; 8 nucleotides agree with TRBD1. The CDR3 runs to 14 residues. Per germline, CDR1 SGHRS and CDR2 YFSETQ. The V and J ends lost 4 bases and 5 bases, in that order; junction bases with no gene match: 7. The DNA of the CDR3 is TGCGCCAGCAGCGGGAGGACAGGGTCCGAGACCCAGTACTTC. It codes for CASSGRTGSETQYF. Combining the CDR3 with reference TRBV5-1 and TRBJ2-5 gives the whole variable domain KAGVTQTPRYLIKTRGQQVTLSCSPISGHRSVSWYQQTPGQGLQFLFEYFSETQRNKGNFPGRFSGRQFSNSRSEMNVSTLELGDSALYLCASSGRTGSETQYFGPGTRLLVL.

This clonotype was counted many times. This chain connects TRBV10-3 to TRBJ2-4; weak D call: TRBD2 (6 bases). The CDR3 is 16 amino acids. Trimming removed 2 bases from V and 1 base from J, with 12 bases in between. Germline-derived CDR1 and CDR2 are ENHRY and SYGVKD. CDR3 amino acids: CAISEGGRGAKNIQYF. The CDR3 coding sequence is TGTGCCATCAGTGAGGGAGGGCGAGGGGCCAAAAACATTCAGTACTTC.

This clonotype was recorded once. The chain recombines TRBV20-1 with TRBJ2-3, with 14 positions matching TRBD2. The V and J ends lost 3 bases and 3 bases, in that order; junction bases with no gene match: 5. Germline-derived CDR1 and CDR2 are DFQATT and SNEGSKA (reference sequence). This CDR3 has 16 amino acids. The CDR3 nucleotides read TGCAGTGCTAGGAGACTAGCGGGAGGGCCAACAGATACGCAGTATTTT. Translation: CSARRLAGGPTDTQYF.

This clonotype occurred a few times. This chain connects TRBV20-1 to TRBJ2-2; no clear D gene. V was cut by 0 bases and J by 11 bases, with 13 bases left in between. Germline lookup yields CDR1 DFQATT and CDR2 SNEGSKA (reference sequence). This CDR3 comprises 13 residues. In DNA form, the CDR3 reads TGCAGTGCTAGAGATCCCCCACGGAGTGAGCTGTTTTTT. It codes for CSARDPPRSELFF.

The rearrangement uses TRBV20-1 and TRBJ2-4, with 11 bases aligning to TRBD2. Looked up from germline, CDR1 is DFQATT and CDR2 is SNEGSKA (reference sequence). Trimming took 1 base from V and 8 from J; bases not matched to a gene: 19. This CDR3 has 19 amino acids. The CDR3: CSARVNRLAGFRRGDIQYF. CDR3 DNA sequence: TGCAGTGCTAGAGTTAACCGACTAGCGGGATTCCGCCGGGGGGACATTCAGTACTTC.

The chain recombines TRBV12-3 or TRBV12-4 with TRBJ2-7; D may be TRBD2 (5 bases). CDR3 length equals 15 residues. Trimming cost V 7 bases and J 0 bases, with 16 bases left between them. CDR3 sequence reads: CASKPGPGFSYEQYF. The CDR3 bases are TGTGCCAGCAAACCCGGGCCGGGGTTCTCCTACGAGCAGTACTTC.

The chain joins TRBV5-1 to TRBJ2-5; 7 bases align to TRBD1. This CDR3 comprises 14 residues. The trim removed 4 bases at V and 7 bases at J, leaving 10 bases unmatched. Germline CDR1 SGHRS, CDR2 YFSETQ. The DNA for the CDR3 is TGCGCCAGCAGCCCTGGGGGACAGAATGTGACCCAGTACTTC. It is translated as CASSPGGQNVTQYF.

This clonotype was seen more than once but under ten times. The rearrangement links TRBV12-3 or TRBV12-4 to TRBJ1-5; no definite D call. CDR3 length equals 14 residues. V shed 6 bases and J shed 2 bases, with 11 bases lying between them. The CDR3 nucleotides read TGTGCCAGCAGGGTACGGGATGGCAATCAGCCCCAGCATTTT. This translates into CASRVRDGNQPQHF.

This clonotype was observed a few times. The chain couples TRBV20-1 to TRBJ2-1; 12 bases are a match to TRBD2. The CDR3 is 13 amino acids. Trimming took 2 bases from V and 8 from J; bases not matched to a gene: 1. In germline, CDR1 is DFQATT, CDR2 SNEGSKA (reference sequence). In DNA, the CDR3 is TGCAGTGCTAGACTAGCGGGAGGGGATGAGCAGTTCTTC. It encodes CSARLAGGDEQFF.

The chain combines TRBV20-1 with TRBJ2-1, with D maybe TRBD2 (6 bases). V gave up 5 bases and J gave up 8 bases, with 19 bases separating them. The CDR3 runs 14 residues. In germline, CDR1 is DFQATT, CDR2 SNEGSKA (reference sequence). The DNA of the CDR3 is TGCAGTGCTTCCGGGGCGGGACTGGGTCATGAGCAGTTCTTC. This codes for CSASGAGLGHEQFF.

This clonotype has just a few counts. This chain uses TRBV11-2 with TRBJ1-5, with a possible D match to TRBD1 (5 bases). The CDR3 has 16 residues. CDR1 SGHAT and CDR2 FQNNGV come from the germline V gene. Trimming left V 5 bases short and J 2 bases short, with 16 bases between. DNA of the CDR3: TGTGCCAGCAGCCCGTCCCGAGGGGAGCGCAATCAGCCCCAGCATTTT. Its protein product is CASSPSRGERNQPQHF.

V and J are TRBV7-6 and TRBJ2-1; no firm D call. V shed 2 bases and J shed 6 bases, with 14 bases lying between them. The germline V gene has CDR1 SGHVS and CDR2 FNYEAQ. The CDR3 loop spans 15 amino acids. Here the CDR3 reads CASSLPVEAPNEQFF. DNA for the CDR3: TGTGCCAGCAGCTTACCCGTAGAAGCCCCCAATGAGCAGTTCTTC.

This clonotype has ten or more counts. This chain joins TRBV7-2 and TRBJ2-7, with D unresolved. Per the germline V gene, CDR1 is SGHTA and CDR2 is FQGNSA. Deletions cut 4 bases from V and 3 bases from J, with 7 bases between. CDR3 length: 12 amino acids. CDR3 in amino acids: CASSSQNYEQYF. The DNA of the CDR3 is TGTGCCAGCAGCTCACAGAACTACGAGCAGTACTTC.